Sequencing of this T cell receptor beta chain was carried out in a study of siplizumab effects on memory and regulatory T cells. Notes on this clone: The antigen is unknown.

Germline CDR1 reads MGHDK; CDR2 reads SYGVNS. Germline trimming cut 4 bases from V and 7 bases from J; bases unmatched to any gene: 4. The length of the CDR3 is 15 residues. General study results and limits: Siplizumab conditions gave an average of 68.8% Treg-derived mappable alloreactive CD4+ clones, versus around 30% for controls. Siplizumab cultures yielded proliferating Tregs whose suppressive function was not confirmed. Naive T cells were seemingly more diverse than memory cells, and major contributions to the alloresponse seemed to be made by them.

In each sample, about 10^5 TCR templates were assayed. Only in-frame clones appear in the TCRdb table, and some are missing; sequencing was by immunoSEQ multiplex PCR. The data show tens of thousands of clones, 94% seen once. The sample was non-Treg CD4+ T cells sorted from blood. The clonotype comes from a human donor in good health. The genes are TRBV25-1 and TRBJ2-2; 12 bases agree with TRBD2. The CDR3 DNA reads as TGTGCCAGCAGTGCCGCTAGCGGGAGGGACGGGGAGCTGTTTTTT. The encoded protein is CASSAASGRDGELFF.